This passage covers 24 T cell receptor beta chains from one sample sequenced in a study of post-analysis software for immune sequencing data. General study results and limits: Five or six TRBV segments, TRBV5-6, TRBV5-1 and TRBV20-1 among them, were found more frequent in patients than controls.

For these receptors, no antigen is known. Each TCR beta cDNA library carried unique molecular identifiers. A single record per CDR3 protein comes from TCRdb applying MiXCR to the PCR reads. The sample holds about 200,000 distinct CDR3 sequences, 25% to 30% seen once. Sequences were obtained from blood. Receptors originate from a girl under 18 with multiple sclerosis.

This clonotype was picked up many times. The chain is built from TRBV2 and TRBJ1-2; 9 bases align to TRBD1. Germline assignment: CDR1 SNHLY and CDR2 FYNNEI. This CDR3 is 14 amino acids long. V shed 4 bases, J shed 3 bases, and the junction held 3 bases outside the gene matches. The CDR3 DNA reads TGTGCCAGCAGTGCAGGACAGGGGTACTATGGCTACACCTTC. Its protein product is CASSAGQGYYGYTF.

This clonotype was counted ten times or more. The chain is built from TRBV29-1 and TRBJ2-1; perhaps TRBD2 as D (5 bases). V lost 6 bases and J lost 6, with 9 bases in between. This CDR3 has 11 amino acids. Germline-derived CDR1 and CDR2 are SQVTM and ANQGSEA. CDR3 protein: CSVGLGNEQFF. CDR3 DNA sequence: TGCAGCGTAGGACTGGGCAATGAGCAGTTCTTC.

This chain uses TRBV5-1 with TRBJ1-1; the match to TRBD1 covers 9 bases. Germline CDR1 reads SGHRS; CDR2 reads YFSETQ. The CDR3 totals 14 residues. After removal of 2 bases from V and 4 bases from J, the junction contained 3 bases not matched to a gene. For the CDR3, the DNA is TGCGCCAGCAGCTTTACAGGGGGCGGCACTGAAGCTTTCTTT. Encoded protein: CASSFTGGGTEAFF.

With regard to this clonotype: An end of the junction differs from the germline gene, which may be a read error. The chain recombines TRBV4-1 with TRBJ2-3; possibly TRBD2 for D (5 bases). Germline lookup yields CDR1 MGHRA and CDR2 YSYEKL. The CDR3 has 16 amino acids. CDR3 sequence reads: CASNHTLAPSTDTQYF. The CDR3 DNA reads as TGCGCCAGCAACCACACACTGGCCCCTAGCACGGATACGCAGTATTTT.

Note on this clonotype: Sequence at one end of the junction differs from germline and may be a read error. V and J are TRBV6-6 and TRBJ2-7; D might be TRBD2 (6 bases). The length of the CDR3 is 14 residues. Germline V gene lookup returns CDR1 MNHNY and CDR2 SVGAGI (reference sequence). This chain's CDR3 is CASSYGGSPHEQYF. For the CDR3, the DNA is TGTGCCAGCAGTTATGGGGGGTCTCCTCACGAACAGTACTTC.

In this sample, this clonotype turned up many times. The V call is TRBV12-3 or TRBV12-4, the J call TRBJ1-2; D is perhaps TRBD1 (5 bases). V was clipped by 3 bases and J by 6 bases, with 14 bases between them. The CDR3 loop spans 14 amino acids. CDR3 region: CASSLDMMVDGYTF. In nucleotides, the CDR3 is TGTGCCAGCAGTTTGGACATGATGGTTGATGGCTACACCTTC.

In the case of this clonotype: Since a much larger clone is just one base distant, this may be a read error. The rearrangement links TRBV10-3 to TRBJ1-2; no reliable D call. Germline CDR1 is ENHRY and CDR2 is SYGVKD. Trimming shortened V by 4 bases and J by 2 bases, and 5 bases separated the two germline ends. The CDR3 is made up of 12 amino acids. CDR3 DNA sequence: TGTGCCATCAGTGCCACAAACTATGGCTACACCTTC. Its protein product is CAISATNYGYTF.

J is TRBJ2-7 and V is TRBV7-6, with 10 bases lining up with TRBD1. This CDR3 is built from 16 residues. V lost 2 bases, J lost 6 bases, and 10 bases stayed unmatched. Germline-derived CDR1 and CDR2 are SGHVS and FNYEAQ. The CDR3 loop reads CASSLRGGDRGCEQYF. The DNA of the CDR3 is TGTGCCAGCAGCTTACGGGGAGGGGACAGGGGATGCGAGCAGTACTTC.

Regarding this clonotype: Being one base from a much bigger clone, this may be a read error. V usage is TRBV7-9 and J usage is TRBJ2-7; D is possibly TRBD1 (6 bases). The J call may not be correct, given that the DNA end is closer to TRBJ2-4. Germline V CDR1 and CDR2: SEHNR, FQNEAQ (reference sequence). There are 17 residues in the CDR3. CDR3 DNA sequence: TGTGCCAGCAGCTCCCCACTCACCAGGGGTCGGGAAAACATTCAGTACTTC. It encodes CASSSPLTRGRENIQYF.

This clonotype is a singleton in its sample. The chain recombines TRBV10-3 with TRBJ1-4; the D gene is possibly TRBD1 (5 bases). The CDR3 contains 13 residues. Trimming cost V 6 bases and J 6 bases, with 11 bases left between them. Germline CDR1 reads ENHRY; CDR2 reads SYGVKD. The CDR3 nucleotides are TGTGCCATCAGCTCCAGGGTAGATGAAAAACTGTTTTTT. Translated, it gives CAISSRVDEKLFF.

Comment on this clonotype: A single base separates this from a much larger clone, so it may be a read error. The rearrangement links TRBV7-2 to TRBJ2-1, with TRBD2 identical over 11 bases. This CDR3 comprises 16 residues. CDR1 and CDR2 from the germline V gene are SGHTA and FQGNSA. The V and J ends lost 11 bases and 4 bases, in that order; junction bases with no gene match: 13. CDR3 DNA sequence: TGTGCCGGCACCCGACTAGCGGGGTCGTCGTACAATGAGCAGTTCTTC. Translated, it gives CAGTRLAGSSYNEQFF. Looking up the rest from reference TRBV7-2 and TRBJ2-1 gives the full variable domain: GAGVSQSPSNKVTEKGKDVELRCDPISGHTALYWYRQSLGQGLEFLIYFQGNSAPDKSGLPSDRFSAERTGGSVSTLTIQRTQQEDSAVYLCAGTRLAGSSYNEQFFGPGTRLTVL.

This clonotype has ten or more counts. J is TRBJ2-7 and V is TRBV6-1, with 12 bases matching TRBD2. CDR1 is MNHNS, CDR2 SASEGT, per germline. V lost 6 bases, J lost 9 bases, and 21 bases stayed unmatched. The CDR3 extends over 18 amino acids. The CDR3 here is CASRESITGTSGPLRQYF. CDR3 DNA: TGTGCCAGCAGGGAATCAATTACCGGGACTAGCGGGCCCCTACGGCAGTACTTC.

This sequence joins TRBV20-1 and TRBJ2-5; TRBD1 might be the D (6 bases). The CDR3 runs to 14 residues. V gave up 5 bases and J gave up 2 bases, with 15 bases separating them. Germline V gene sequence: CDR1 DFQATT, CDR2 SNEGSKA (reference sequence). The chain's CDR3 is CSAQPGQAQETQYF. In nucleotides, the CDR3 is TGCAGTGCTCAACCGGGACAAGCTCAAGAGACCCAGTACTTC.

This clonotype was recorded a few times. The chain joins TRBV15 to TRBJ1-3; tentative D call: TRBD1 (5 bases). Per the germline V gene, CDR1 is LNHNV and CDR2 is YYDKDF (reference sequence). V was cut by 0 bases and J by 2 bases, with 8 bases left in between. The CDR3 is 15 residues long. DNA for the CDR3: TGTGCCACCAGCAGAGATCCCAGGGCTGGAAACACCATATATTTT. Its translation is CATSRDPRAGNTIYF. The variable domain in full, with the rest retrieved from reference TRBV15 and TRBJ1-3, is DAMVIQNPRYQVTQFGKPVTLSCSQTLNHNVMYWYQQKSSQAPKLLFHYYDKDFNNEADTPDNFQSRRPNTSFCFLDIRSPGLGDTAMYLCATSRDPRAGNTIYFGEGSWLTVV.

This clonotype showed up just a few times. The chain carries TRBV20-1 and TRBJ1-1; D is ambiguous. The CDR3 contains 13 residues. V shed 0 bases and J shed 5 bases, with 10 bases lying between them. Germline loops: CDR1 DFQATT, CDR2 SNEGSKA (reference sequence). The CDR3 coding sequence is TGCAGTGCTAGAGAACCGGTCGGGACTGAAGCTTTCTTT. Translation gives CSAREPVGTEAFF.

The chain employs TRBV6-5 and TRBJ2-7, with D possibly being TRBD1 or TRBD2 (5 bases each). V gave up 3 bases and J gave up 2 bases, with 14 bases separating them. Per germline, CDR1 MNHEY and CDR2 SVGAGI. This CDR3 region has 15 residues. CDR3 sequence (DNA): TGTGCCAGCAGTTATGGGGCAGAGGGCACCTACGAGCAGTACTTC. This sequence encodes CASSYGAEGTYEQYF.

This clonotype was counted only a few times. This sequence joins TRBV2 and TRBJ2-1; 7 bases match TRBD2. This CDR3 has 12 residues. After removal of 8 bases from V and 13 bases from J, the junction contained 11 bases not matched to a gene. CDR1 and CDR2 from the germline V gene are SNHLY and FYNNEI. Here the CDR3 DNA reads TGTGCCAGCGAAACTAGCGTCGGGTATCAGTTCTTC. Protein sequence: CASETSVGYQFF.

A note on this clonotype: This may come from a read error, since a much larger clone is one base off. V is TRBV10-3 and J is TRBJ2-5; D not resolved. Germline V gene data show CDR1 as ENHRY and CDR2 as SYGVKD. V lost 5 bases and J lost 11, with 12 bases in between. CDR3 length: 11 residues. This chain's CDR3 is CAISQMNEQYF. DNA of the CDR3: TGTGCCATCAGTCAGATGAATGAGCAGTACTTC.

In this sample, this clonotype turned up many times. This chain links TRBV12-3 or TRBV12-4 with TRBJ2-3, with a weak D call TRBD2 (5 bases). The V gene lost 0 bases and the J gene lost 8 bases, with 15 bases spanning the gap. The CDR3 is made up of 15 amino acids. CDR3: CASSLASVLAGTQYF. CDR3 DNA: TGTGCCAGCAGTTTAGCAAGCGTCTTGGCGGGTACGCAGTATTTT.

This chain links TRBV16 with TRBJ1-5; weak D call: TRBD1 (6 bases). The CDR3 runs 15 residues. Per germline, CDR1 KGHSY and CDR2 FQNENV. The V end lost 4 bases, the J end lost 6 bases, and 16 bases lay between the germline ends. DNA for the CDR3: TGTGCCAGCAGCCCCCCGGATGGGGGGCGTCAGCCCCAGCATTTT. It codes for CASSPPDGGRQPQHF.

The CDR3 DNA reads TGTGCCAGCAGCTTGGGGACAATGGACACTGAAGCTTTCTTT. The encoded protein is CASSLGTMDTEAFF. The chain links TRBV5-5 to TRBJ1-1, with D possibly matching TRBD1 (5 bases). The CDR3 sequence is 14 residues long. V was cut by 0 bases and J by 3 bases, with 9 bases left in between. From germline, CDR1 is SGHKS and CDR2 YYEKEE (reference sequence).

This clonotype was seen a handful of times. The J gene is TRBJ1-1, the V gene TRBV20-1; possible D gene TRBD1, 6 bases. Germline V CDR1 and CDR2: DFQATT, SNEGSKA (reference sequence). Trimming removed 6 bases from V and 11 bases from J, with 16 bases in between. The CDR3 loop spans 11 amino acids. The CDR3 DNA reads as TGCAGTGCCCCCACGCCAGGGGACGCTTTCTTT. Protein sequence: CSAPTPGDAFF.

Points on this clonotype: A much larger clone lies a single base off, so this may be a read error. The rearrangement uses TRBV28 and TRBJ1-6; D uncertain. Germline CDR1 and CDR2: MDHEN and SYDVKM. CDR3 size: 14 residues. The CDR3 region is CASRLFPGNSPLHF. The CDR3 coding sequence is TGTGCCAGCAGGTTATTCCCCGGAAATTCACCCCTCCACTTT.

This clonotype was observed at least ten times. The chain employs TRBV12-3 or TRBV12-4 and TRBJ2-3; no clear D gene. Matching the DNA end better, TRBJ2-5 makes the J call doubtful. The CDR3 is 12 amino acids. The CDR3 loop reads CASSSPPGTQYF. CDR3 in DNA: TGTGCCAGCAGTTCCCCGCCCGGGACCCAGTACTTC.